The subject of this entry is one TCR beta chain. This sample stems from a study of shared clonotypes between healthy human individuals. TCRdb keeps only in-frame clones here, not all; method: immunoSEQ multiplex PCR. This table holds millions of clones, around 95% found once. There are 14 residues in the CDR3. V was shortened by 5 bases and J by 5 bases, with 16 bases between the two germline ends. The V gene's germline CDR1 is MDHEN and CDR2 SYDVKM. This sequence joins TRBV28 and TRBJ2-7, with D perhaps TRBD2 (7 bases). The sequence derives from a man between 18 and 29 years old in good health. Sequenced material: naive CD4+ T cells sorted from blood. Subset reported: CD45RA+ positively selected. The CDR3 DNA sequence: TGTGCCAGCAGTACGGGGGGCGTGAATCACGAGCAGTACTTC. Residues: CASSTGGVNHEQYF.